The next 16 T cell receptor beta chains were all read from a single sample in a study of shared clonotypes between healthy human individuals. Using immunoSEQ multiplex PCR, the repertoire was profiled, and TCRdb retains in-frame clones only, with some absent. This sample yields millions of clones, of which 85% to 95% are seen a single time; about 0.37% belongs to the top ten. The source material was naive CD4+ T cells from PBMCs. Subset specified: CD45RA+ positively selected. The receptor source for this set is a man aged 18 to 35 in good health. Some clones in this sample may be carry-over from other donors' samples.

The V call is TRBV6-5, the J call TRBJ2-2, with D possibly being TRBD1 or TRBD2 (5 bases each). The CDR3 is made up of 14 amino acids. Trimming left V 3 bases short and J 6 bases short, with 11 bases between. CDR1 MNHEY and CDR2 SVGAGI come from the germline V gene. CDR3 bases: TGTGCCAGCAGTTATTGGGGGTTGGCCGGGGAGCTGTTTTTT. Translated: CASSYWGLAGELFF.

This chain joins TRBV28 and TRBJ1-2, with D possibly matching TRBD1 (5 bases). There are 16 residues in the CDR3. Germline lookup yields CDR1 MDHEN and CDR2 SYDVKM. V gave up 3 bases and J gave up 3 bases, with 17 bases separating them. CDR3 DNA: TGTGCCAGCAGTTTGGCCGGGACCGGGGCTTACTATGGCTACACCTTC. It translates to CASSLAGTGAYYGYTF.

Of note for this clone: This sample includes further DNA sequences coding for the same CDR3. The chain links TRBV14 to TRBJ2-3, with D hard to call. Germline values: CDR1 SGHDN, CDR2 FVKESK. The CDR3 has 12 residues. Between the trimmed V and J ends, which lost 1 base and 6 bases, there was a span of 5 bases. The CDR3 DNA reads as TGTGCCAGCAGCCAAGTCCGGGATACGCAGTATTTT. It codes for CASSQVRDTQYF.

The V and J genes are TRBV7-2 and TRBJ1-1; unclear D gene. CDR1 SGHTA and CDR2 FQGNSA come from the germline V gene. V lost 2 bases, J lost 1 base, and 11 bases lay in between. This CDR3 has 15 residues. CDR3 loop: CASSLSGHRNTEAFF. In DNA form, the CDR3 reads TGTGCCAGCAGCTTATCAGGTCACAGGAACACTGAAGCTTTCTTT.

The chain is built from TRBV28 and TRBJ2-7; D call uncertain. Germline V gene lookup returns CDR1 MDHEN and CDR2 SYDVKM. Trimming removed 7 bases from V and 2 bases from J, with 9 bases in between. The CDR3 totals 12 residues. CDR3 sequence: CASKGTTYEQYF. In DNA form, the CDR3 reads TGTGCCAGCAAAGGTACCACCTACGAGCAGTACTTC.

The chain uses TRBV5-5 and TRBJ2-7; D might be TRBD1 (5 bases). With 3 bases removed from V and 0 bases from J, the gap between germline ends came to 19 bases. This CDR3 contains 17 residues. Germline CDR1 SGHKS, CDR2 YYEKEE (reference sequence). This chain's CDR3 is CASSSPYKGKSSYEQYF. The DNA for the CDR3 is TGTGCCAGCAGCTCTCCATATAAGGGGAAGAGCTCCTACGAGCAGTACTTC.

The chain joins TRBV2 to TRBJ1-2, with TRBD1 matching 10 bases. CDR3 length: 14 amino acids. Germline trimming cut 7 bases from V and 2 bases from J; bases unmatched to any gene: 4. Germline CDR1 SNHLY, CDR2 FYNNEI. CDR3 in DNA: TGTGCCAGCAATCGGGACAGGGGAAACTATGGCTACACCTTC. Its translation is CASNRDRGNYGYTF.

The chain couples TRBV7-9 to TRBJ2-2; the D is unclear. This CDR3 has 13 amino acids. CDR1 is SEHNR, CDR2 FQNEAQ, per germline (reference sequence). Trimming removed 1 base from V and 3 bases from J, with 3 bases in between. The CDR3 loop reads CASSLEHTGELFF. The CDR3 DNA reads as TGTGCCAGCAGCTTAGAGCACACCGGGGAGCTGTTTTTT.

This clone was picked up one time. Other DNA sequences of this sample code for an identical CDR3. This chain connects TRBV5-1 to TRBJ2-7; D may be TRBD2 (6 bases). There are 14 residues in the CDR3. V was trimmed by 0 bases and J by 1 base, leaving 8 bases between them. Germline lookup yields CDR1 SGHRS and CDR2 YFSETQ. CDR3 in amino acids: CASSLEEGSYEQYF. The DNA for the CDR3 is TGCGCCAGCAGCTTGGAGGAGGGTTCCTACGAGCAGTACTTC.

As concerns this clone: Other DNA sequences from this sample encode an identical CDR3 as well. The gene calls are TRBV7-3 and TRBJ2-1; weak D call: TRBD2 (5 bases). The CDR3 consists of 14 residues. The germline V gene has CDR1 SGHTA and CDR2 FQGTGA. The V end lost 5 bases, the J end lost 2 bases, and 10 bases lay between the germline ends. In DNA form, the CDR3 reads TGTGCCAGCAGCCTCACGGGGACCTACAATGAGCAGTTCTTC. It codes for CASSLTGTYNEQFF.

Remarks on this clone: The same CDR3 also results from other DNA sequences found in this sample. The V call is TRBV2, the J call TRBJ1-5; a possible D gene is TRBD1 (6 bases). V lost 5 bases to trimming and J lost 0 bases, with 11 bases between them. CDR1 SNHLY and CDR2 FYNNEI come from the germline V gene. This CDR3 comprises 15 residues. The CDR3 nucleotides read TGTGCCAGCAGTTCACAGGGTACTAGCAATCAGCCCCAGCATTTT. Translating it yields CASSSQGTSNQPQHF. The whole variable domain, filled in from reference TRBV2 and TRBJ1-5, reads EPEVTQTPSHQVTQMGQEVILRCVPISNHLYFYWYRQILGQKVEFLVSFYNNEISEKSEIFDDQFSVERPDGSNFTLKIRSTKLEDSAMYFCASSSQGTSNQPQHFGDGTRLSIL.

This rearrangement joins TRBV28 to TRBJ1-1; D gene unclear. This CDR3 has 15 amino acids. V lost 6 bases to trimming and J lost 4 bases, with 18 bases between them. CDR1 is MDHEN and CDR2 is SYDVKM in the germline V gene. As DNA, the CDR3 is TGTGCCAGCAGCACTCCCTTTGGGTTGGGCACTGAAGCTTTCTTT. Translation: CASSTPFGLGTEAFF.

The rearrangement joins TRBV10-3 to TRBJ2-1; 8 bases are a match to TRBD1. V gave up 0 bases and J gave up 15 bases; unmatched junction bases: 10. This CDR3 spans 14 amino acids. CDR1 and CDR2 (germline): ENHRY, SYGVKD. CDR3 residues: CAISESHPTGDPFF. The CDR3 coding sequence is TGTGCCATCAGTGAGTCCCACCCGACAGGGGACCCGTTCTTC.

In DNA form, the CDR3 reads TGTGCCAGCAGCCCCATGCCGGGACAGCATCGCGAGCAGTACTTC. Amino acid sequence: CASSPMPGQHREQYF. The gene calls are TRBV5-4 and TRBJ2-5; 7 nucleotides agree with TRBD1. The end of the DNA is better explained by TRBJ2-7, so the J call may be wrong. The germline CDR1 and CDR2 sequences are SGHNT and YYREEE (reference sequence). The CDR3 has 15 amino acids.

This clone appeared a single time. This sequence joins TRBV6-5 and TRBJ2-2; maybe TRBD1 (5 bases). From germline, CDR1 is MNHEY and CDR2 SVGAGI. This CDR3 has 16 residues. Trimming left V 0 bases short and J 4 bases short, with 12 bases between. The CDR3, as DNA: TGTGCCAGCAGTTACTCTTCAGGGCTTGGCACCGGGGAGCTGTTTTTT. It codes for CASSYSSGLGTGELFF.

The chain links TRBV7-8 to TRBJ2-1; D not certain. Deletions cut 10 bases from V and 7 bases from J, with 17 bases between. CDR3 length: 13 residues. Germline V gene data show CDR1 as SGHVS and CDR2 as FQNEAQ. The CDR3 sequence is CATSDRVWNEQFF. The CDR3 DNA is TGTGCCACCTCCGACCGGGTGTGGAATGAGCAGTTCTTC.